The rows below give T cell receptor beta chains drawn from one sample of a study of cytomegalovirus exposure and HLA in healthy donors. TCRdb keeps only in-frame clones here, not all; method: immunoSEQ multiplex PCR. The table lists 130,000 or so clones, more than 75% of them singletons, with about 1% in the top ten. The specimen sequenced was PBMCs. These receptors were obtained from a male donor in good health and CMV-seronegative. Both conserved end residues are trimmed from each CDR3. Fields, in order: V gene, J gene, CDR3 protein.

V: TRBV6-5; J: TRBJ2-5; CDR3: ASSYLAGEETQY
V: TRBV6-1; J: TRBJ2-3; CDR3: ASSEAVTGADTQY
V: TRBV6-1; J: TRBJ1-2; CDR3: ASSGLQGSYGGYT
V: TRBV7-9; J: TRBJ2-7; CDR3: SSSLALAGGLYEQY
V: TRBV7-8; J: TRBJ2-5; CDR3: ASSSFISRGGKEDQY
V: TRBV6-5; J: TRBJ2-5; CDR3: ASSYSLQETQY
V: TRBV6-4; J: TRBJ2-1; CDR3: ASSDDPTGHNEQF
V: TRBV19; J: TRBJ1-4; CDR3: ASSIADEKLF
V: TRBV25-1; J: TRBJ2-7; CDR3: ASSESGSRAEQY
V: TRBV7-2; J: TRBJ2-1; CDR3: ASSLAGLVNEQF
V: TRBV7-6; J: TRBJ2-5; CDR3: ASNMGLGGQETQY
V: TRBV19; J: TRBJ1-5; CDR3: ASSIIPSTRGNQPQH
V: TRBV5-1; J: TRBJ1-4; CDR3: ASSFGQEGEKLF
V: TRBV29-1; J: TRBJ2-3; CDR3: SVGSRGPSTDTQY
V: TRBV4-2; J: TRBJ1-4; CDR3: ASSQEGTAPEKLF
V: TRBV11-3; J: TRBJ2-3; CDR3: ASKTSGSDTQY
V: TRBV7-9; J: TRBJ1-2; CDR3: ASSPNVGANYGYT
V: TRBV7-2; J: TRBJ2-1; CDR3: ASSGLRRNEQF
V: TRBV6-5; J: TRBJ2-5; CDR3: ASTNTANQETQY
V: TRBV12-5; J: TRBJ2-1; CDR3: ASGLVQGSEQF
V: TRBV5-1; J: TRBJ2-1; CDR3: ASSPSGRGPLYNEQF
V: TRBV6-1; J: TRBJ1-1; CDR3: ASSELQSSAF
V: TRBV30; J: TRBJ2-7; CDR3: AWSVSLAVYEQY
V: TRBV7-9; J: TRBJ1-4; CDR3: SSSPSMAVNEKLF
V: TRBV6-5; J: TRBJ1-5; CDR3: ASTPTGGGQPQH
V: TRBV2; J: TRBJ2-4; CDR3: ASSEARTGGFIQY
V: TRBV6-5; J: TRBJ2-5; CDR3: ASSYGTGVLETQY
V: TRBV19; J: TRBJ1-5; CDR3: ASSIVSRGSDQPQH
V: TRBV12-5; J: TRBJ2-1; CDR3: ASGLMIGERPEGYNEQF
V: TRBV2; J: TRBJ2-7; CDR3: ASKPRDRGWYEQY
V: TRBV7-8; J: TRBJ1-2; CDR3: ASSLGVRIGYT
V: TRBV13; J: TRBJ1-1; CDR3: ASSSGGATYTEAF
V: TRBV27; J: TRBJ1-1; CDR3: ASSTRTGGNTEAF
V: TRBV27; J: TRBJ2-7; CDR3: ASSLQGGYEQY
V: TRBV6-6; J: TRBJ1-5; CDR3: ASLRQGAVSNQPQH
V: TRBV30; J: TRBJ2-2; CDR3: AWRGQGGTGELF
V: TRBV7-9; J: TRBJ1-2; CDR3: ASSLVQGTDGYT
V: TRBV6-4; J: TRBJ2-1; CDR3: ASSDGSGAFDNEQF
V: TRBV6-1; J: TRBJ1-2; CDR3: ASSETGGTGYGYT
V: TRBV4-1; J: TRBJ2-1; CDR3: ASSQTLQYNEQF
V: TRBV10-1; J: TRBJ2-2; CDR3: ASSGGTANTGELF
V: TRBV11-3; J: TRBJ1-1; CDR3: ASSLDSGQVNTEAF
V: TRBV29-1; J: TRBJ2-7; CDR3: SVEDGTGLSYEQY
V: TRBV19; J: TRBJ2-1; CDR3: ASSIDAGPPYNEQF
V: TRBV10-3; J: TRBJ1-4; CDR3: ATSTGNTNEKLF
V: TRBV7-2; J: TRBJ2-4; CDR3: ASSQLISGGNIQY
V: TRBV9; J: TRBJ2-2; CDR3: ASSLAGGRDTGELF
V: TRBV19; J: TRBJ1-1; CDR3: ASSNEDGRVREAF
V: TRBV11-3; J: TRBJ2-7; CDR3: ASSLVAGGPYEQY
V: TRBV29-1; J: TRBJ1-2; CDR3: SVEGTGNGYT
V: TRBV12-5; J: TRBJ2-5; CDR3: ASGFPVGIQETQY
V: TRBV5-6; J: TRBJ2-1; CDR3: ASSHNRGRLNNEQF
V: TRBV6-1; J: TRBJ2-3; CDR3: ASSERLSTDTQY
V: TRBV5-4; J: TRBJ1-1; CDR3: ASSLVGAGNTEAF
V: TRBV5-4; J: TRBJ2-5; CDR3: ASRGGTRGRETQY
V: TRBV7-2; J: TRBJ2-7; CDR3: ASSLSGQQNYEQY
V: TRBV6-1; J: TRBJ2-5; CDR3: ASSEAIRRGWTETQY
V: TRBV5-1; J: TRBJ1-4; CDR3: ASSLASGLTNEKLF
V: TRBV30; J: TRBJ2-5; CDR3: AWTGRGGLETQY
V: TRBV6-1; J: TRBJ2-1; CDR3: ASNDRVSYNEQF